The 22 T cell receptor beta chains below were found in one sample sequenced in a study of blood T cells in healthy people across ages. Sample-barcoded 5' priming and a J-beta primer mix drove a second PCR of 7 to 11 cycles. MiXCR, applied by TCRdb to the 5' RACE reads, yields one record per CDR3 protein. The sample lists about 1,500,000 distinct CDR3 sequences, approximately 42% occurring once. Input material: blood. These TCRs come from a woman aged 18-29 years in good health.

This chain links TRBV15 with TRBJ2-1; possibly TRBD2 for D (6 bases). The CDR3 contains 18 residues. V lost 5 bases to trimming and J lost 0 bases, with 20 bases between them. Germline V gene lookup returns CDR1 LNHNV and CDR2 YYDKDF (reference sequence). The CDR3 DNA sequence: TGTGCCACCAGCCCAACCCCGAGGGCGGGGAGCTCCTACAATGAGCAGTTCTTC. The encoded protein is CATSPTPRAGSSYNEQFF.

The rearrangement joins TRBV5-1 to TRBJ2-5, with 9 bases that match TRBD1. After removal of 4 bases from V and 4 bases from J, the junction contained 17 bases not matched to a gene. There are 18 residues in the CDR3. Germline CDR1 is SGHRS and CDR2 is YFSETQ. The CDR3 DNA sequence: TGCGCCAGCAGCCCCGTTCCGACGGGACAGGGTTTCGGAGAGACCCAGTACTTC. Translated, it gives CASSPVPTGQGFGETQYF.

The rearrangement links TRBV9 to TRBJ2-1, with 11 positions matching TRBD2. The length of the CDR3 is 15 residues. V was pared by 4 bases and J by 7 bases, with 7 bases of the junction left unmatched. Germline CDR1 and CDR2: SGDLS and YYNGEE. CDR3 protein: CASSIRLAGMNEQFF. Written as DNA, the CDR3 is TGTGCCAGCAGCATAAGACTAGCGGGGATGAATGAGCAGTTCTTC.

This clonotype was detected once. The chain has TRBV2 and TRBJ2-5; no clear D. Trimming stripped 4 bases from V and 11 bases from J, with 17 bases between. The length of the CDR3 is 13 residues. Germline V CDR1 and CDR2: SNHLY, FYNNEI. The CDR3 spells CASSVGRAEEQYF. CDR3 bases: TGTGCCAGCAGTGTAGGTAGAGCCGAGGAGCAGTACTTC.

Comments on this clonotype: This clone may be a read error of a much larger clone one base away. This chain joins TRBV11-2 and TRBJ2-7; 7 bases are a match to TRBD2. The CDR3 sequence is 15 residues long. Germline V gene sequence: CDR1 SGHAT, CDR2 FQNNGV. V gave up 0 bases and J gave up 0 bases; unmatched junction bases: 2. In DNA form, the CDR3 reads TGTGCCAGCAGCTTAGATGCTAGCGGCTCCTACGAGCAGTACTTC. It is translated as CASSLDASGSYEQYF.

The chain combines TRBV4-2 with TRBJ2-1, with D perhaps TRBD2 (6 bases). Trimming left V 1 base short and J 4 bases short, with 20 bases between. This CDR3 contains 18 residues. Germline V gene sequence: CDR1 LGHNA, CDR2 YNFKEQ. The CDR3 DNA is TGTGCCAGCAGCCAAGCGAGCCGGGAGAAAAGAAGATACAATGAGCAGTTCTTC. Translating it yields CASSQASREKRRYNEQFF.

This clonotype occurred a few times. V and J are TRBV9 and TRBJ1-2; possible D gene TRBD1, 5 bases. This CDR3 is 14 amino acids long. The V gene's germline CDR1 is SGDLS and CDR2 YYNGEE. V lost 6 bases, J lost 8 bases, and 20 bases lay in between. CDR3 amino acids: CASTITDTNRGYTF. Here the CDR3 DNA reads TGTGCCAGCACCATAACCGACACAAACAGGGGCTACACCTTC. Drawing the rest from reference TRBV9 and TRBJ1-2, the complete variable domain is DSGVTQTPKHLITATGQRVTLRCSPRSGDLSVYWYQQSLDQGLQFLIQYYNGEERAKGNILERFSAQQFPDLHSELNLSSLELGDSALYFCASTITDTNRGYTFGSGTRLTVV.

The chain recombines TRBV4-1 with TRBJ1-4, with a possible D match to TRBD1 (6 bases). Trimming removed 9 bases from V and 3 bases from J, with 14 bases in between. The CDR3 runs to 14 residues. Looked up from germline, CDR1 is MGHRA and CDR2 is YSYEKL. This chain's CDR3 is CASRGGLANEKLFF. DNA of the CDR3: TGCGCCAGTAGGGGGGGGCTAGCTAATGAAAAACTGTTTTTT.

As to this clonotype: Relative to the germline gene, one junction end is altered; a read error may explain this. The J gene is TRBJ1-4, the V gene TRBV7-9, with a tentative D call TRBD1 (5 bases). The CDR3 contains 13 residues. CDR1 and CDR2 from the germline V gene are SEHNR and FQNEAQ (reference sequence). The CDR3 region has the DNA TGTGCCAGCAAAAGACAGCGATATGAAAAACTGTTTTTC. It yields the protein CASKRQRYEKLFF.

Points on this clonotype: The germline gene is not matched at one end of the junction; a read error may be the cause. V usage is TRBV2 and J usage is TRBJ1-2; 10 bases line up with TRBD1. CDR1 is SNHLY and CDR2 is FYNNEI in the germline V gene. CDR3 length: 13 amino acids. The DNA for the CDR3 is TGTGCCAGCGGTGACAGGGGGCAACTTGGCTACACCTTC. This codes for CASGDRGQLGYTF.

The CDR3 DNA reads TGTGCCAGCAGCCGCGGGAGTACGACTGAGCAGTTCTTC. Translation gives CASSRGSTTEQFF. The chain uses TRBV7-2 and TRBJ2-1; 7 bases are shared with TRBD2. Germline V CDR1 and CDR2: SGHTA, FQGNSA. CDR3 length: 13 residues. V shed 5 bases, J shed 9 bases, and the junction held 7 bases outside the gene matches.

The chain is built from TRBV3-1 and TRBJ1-2; D unclear. The germline CDR1 and CDR2 sequences are LGHDT and YNNKEL (reference sequence). The CDR3 has 12 amino acids. V was trimmed by 8 bases and J by 4 bases, leaving 11 bases between them. CDR3 loop: CASSRSLYGYTF. In DNA form, the CDR3 reads TGTGCCAGCTCTAGGTCCCTCTATGGCTACACCTTC. Complete variable domain (other parts from reference TRBV3-1 and TRBJ1-2): DTAVSQTPKYLVTQMGNDKSIKCEQNLGHDTMYWYKQDSKKFLKIMFSYNNKELIINETVPNRFSPKSPDKAHLNLHINSLELGDSAVYFCASSRSLYGYTFGSGTRLTVV.

The V call is TRBV20-1, the J call TRBJ1-2; D is undetermined. This CDR3 contains 14 residues. Trimming pared 6 bases from V and 3 bases from J, leaving 17 bases between. Per the germline V gene, CDR1 is DFQATT and CDR2 is SNEGSKA (reference sequence). The CDR3 DNA is TGCAGTGCGCCAAGGGAGGGTTTGGACTATGGCTACACCTTC. Protein product: CSAPREGLDYGYTF.

This clonotype was observed a few times. The CDR3 DNA follows: TGTGCCAGCAGTTTGGCTCGGGACACCGTTCAGCCCCAGCATTTT. Amino acids: CASSLARDTVQPQHF. The gene calls are TRBV28 and TRBJ1-5; a possible D gene is TRBD1 (6 bases). Germline V lookup: CDR1 MDHEN, CDR2 SYDVKM. The CDR3 is 15 amino acids. Trimming pared 3 bases from V and 6 bases from J, leaving 15 bases between.

This clonotype was seen only a few times. The rearrangement uses TRBV28 and TRBJ1-2; 8 nucleotides agree with TRBD1. Trimming at V came to 6 bases and at J to 7 bases, leaving 7 bases not matched to a gene. Looked up from germline, CDR1 is MDHEN and CDR2 is SYDVKM. The CDR3 covers 13 residues. This CDR3 reads CASSSDRVVGYTF. The CDR3 region has the DNA TGTGCCAGCAGCTCGGACAGGGTGGTTGGCTACACCTTC.

The chain joins TRBV28 to TRBJ2-7; TRBD1 or TRBD2 may be the D gene (5 bases each). Germline CDR1 is MDHEN and CDR2 is SYDVKM. There are 17 residues in the CDR3. Trimming cost V 1 base and J 0 bases, with 16 bases left between them. The CDR3, as DNA: TGTGCCAGCAGTTTATACCCCGGGACGTCGCCCTCCTACGAGCAGTACTTC. Its translation is CASSLYPGTSPSYEQYF. The variable domain in full, completed from reference TRBV28 and TRBJ2-7, reads DVKVTQSSRYLVKRTGEKVFLECVQDMDHENMFWYRQDPGLGLRLIYFSYDVKMKEKGDIPEGYSVSREKKERFSLILESASTNQTSMYLCASSLYPGTSPSYEQYFGPGTRLTVT.

As concerns this clonotype: A much larger clone lies a single base off, so this may be a read error. This rearrangement joins TRBV7-6 to TRBJ2-7; 12 nucleotides align to TRBD2. Trimming at V came to 4 bases and at J to 3 bases, leaving 4 bases not matched to a gene. The CDR3 totals 15 residues. Per the germline V gene, CDR1 is SGHVS and CDR2 is FNYEAQ. As DNA, the CDR3 is TGTGCCAGCAGCTCCGGGACTAGCGGGTTCTACGAGCAGTACTTC. Protein sequence: CASSSGTSGFYEQYF.

This clonotype has a handful of counts. The chain employs TRBV11-2 and TRBJ2-7; 7 nucleotides agree with TRBD1. The germline gives CDR1 SGHAT, CDR2 FQNNGV. Trimming removed 4 bases from V and 5 bases from J; junction bases left unmatched: 8. This CDR3 is built from 14 residues. CDR3 amino acids: CASSSTTGSDEQYF. Here the CDR3 DNA reads TGTGCCAGCAGCTCCACGACAGGGTCCGACGAGCAGTACTTC.

This clonotype has ten or more counts. The V and J genes are TRBV5-1 and TRBJ2-7, with D hard to call. V was clipped by 0 bases and J by 3 bases, with 10 bases between them. This CDR3 is built from 14 residues. The V gene's germline CDR1 is SGHRS and CDR2 YFSETQ. This CDR3 reads CASSLASHDYEQYF. The CDR3 DNA reads as TGCGCCAGCAGCTTGGCTTCCCACGACTACGAGCAGTACTTC.

This clonotype was detected a few times. The genes are TRBV6-6 and TRBJ2-7, with a possible D match to TRBD2 (5 bases). Gene TRBJ2-5 matches the end of the DNA better, so the J call may be wrong. The CDR3 is 14 residues long. Germline-derived CDR1 and CDR2 are MNHNY and SVGAGI (reference sequence). CDR3 sequence (DNA): TGTGCCAGCAGTTACTCGAGGGTGGAAGAGACCCAGTACTTC. Amino acids: CASSYSRVEETQYF.

The rearrangement uses TRBV29-1 and TRBJ2-1; D ambiguous. The DNA end is more similar to TRBJ2-7, so the J call may be wrong. This CDR3 region has 13 residues. Germline values: CDR1 SQVTM, CDR2 ANQGSEA. The CDR3 region is CSVPQAAYNEQYF. The CDR3 coding sequence is TGCAGCGTTCCTCAGGCAGCCTACAATGAGCAGTACTTC.

This clonotype was observed a single time. The chain is built from TRBV6-2 or TRBV6-3 and TRBJ2-1; a weak D match, TRBD1 (6 bases). V was trimmed by 4 bases and J by 2 bases, leaving 12 bases between them. This CDR3 has 15 amino acids. Germline-derived CDR1 and CDR2 are MNHEY and SVGEGT. As DNA, the CDR3 is TGTGCCAGCAGTTTCCCGACAGGTACCTACAATGAGCAGTTCTTC. As protein: CASSFPTGTYNEQFF.